This T cell receptor (beta chain) was sequenced during a study of T cell changes during pregnancy in multiple sclerosis. The count of this clone is one. Germline V gives CDR1 MDHEN, CDR2 SYDVKM. The J segment lost 8 bases and the V segment lost 3 bases, leaving 5 bases of the junction unmatched. The CDR3 length is 15 residues. Using immunoSEQ multiplex PCR, the repertoire was profiled, and TCRdb retains in-frame clones only, with some absent. The sample yields tens of thousands of clones, around 93% seen once. The chain recombines TRBV28 with TRBJ2-1, with TRBD2 matching over 12 bases. The specimen comprised CD4+ T cells from peripheral blood mononuclear cells, sampled in the third trimester of pregnancy. The receptor was derived from a female donor in good health, enrolled as a control in a pregnancy study. In DNA, the CDR3 is TGTGCCAGCAGTTTTCCTAGCGGGAGGGACGATGAGCAGTTCTTC. This encodes CASSFPSGRDDEQFF.